This T cell receptor (beta chain) was found in a study of PD-L1 blockade in urothelial cancer. Turning to the study itself: Atezolizumab (1,200 mg intravenously every 3 weeks) began in the mid-2010s for patients. Blood analysis occurred 3 weeks (second dose) and 6 weeks after treatment start. Blood gave a median approximately 130,000 T cells.

V gave up 4 bases and J gave up 0 bases; unmatched junction bases: 9. Per the germline V gene, CDR1 is MNHEY and CDR2 is SVGAGI. The CDR3 contains 16 residues. Indicated time point: pretreatment peripheral blood. Only in-frame clones appear in the TCRdb table, and some are missing; sequencing was by immunoSEQ multiplex PCR. The sample consists of tens of thousands of clones, around nine tenths of them appearing once. The TCR comes from a woman in her fifties or sixties with urothelial cancer. Source: PBMCs, taken around atezolizumab (anti-PD-L1) treatment. J is TRBJ2-7 and V is TRBV6-5, with 7 positions matching TRBD2. The CDR3 DNA follows: TGTGCCAGCAGTTTAACCGGGACTATACCCTCCTACGAGCAGTACTTC. Translating gives CASSLTGTIPSYEQYF.